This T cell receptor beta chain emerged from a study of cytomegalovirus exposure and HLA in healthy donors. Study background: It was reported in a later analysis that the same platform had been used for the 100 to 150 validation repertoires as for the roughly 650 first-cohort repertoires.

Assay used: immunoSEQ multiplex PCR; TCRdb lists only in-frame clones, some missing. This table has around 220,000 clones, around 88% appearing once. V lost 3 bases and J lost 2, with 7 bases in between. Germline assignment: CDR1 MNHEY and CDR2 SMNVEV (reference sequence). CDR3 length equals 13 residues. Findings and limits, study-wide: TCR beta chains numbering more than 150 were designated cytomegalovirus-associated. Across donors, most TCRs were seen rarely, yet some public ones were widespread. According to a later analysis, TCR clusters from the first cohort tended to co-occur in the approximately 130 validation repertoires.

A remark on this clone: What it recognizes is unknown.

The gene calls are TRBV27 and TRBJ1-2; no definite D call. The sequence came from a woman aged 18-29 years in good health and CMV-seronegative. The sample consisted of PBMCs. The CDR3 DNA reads TGTGCCAGCAGTTTGAAAAGCAACTATGGCTACACCTTC. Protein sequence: CASSLKSNYGYTF.